This TCR beta chain originates from a study of CD8 T cells in ankylosing spondylitis. Germline lookup yields CDR1 DFQATT and CDR2 SNEGSKA (reference sequence). V was clipped by 4 bases and J by 5 bases, with 11 bases between them. The CDR3 has 13 residues. Study findings and constraints: The authors reported significant enrichment of disease-linked clones in matched ankylosing spondylitis synovial fluid. As for the disease-linked clones, they showed a CD8+ phenotype and occurred at relatively low frequencies in peripheral blood. Previously reported in reactive arthritis synovial fluid and blood were some of the motif variants.

Quantitative 5'-RACE with molecular barcodes produced the TCR beta libraries. In TCRdb, the 5' RACE reads were re-called with MiXCR into one record per CDR3 protein. The table lists some 250,000 distinct CDR3 sequences, about 24% of them singletons, with 0.5% to 0.75% in the top ten. This clonotype was found many times. Its target is unknown. This TCR was sampled from a male donor with ankylosing spondylitis or in good health (not recorded which). The chain is built from TRBV20-1 and TRBJ2-2; possible D gene TRBD1, 5 bases. The material sequenced was blood, either unsorted or a sorted T cell fraction (not recorded which). CDR3 in DNA: TGCAGTGCTACCCACCAGGGTACCGGGGAGCTGTTTTTT. It translates to CSATHQGTGELFF.